This TCR beta chain originates from a study of blood T cell repertoires in COVID-19. Study in general: Whether acute or convalescent, the COVID-19 samples came from the United States, Italy and Spain. From T cells, B-cell-depleted T cells, or PBMCs came the material, which was cDNA or gDNA.

This clone was detected a few times. With V trimmed by 6 bases and J by 4 bases, 5 bases remained unmatched. Germline values: CDR1 MNHEY, CDR2 SVGAGI. This CDR3 region has 13 residues. Under the authors' procedure: Reference gene primers were amplified, and this amplification served to estimate nucleated cell counts. The method was immunoSEQ multiplex PCR; TCRdb's version includes in-frame clones alone and lacks a portion of them. The D gene and trimming were derived from the DNA, and the V and J assignments and clone size from that table. Of approximately 230,000 clones listed, approximately 90% are singletons.

The sample comprised peripheral blood. The genes are TRBV6-5 and TRBJ1-1; 7 nucleotides align to TRBD1. The origin of this receptor is a young man who had recovered from COVID-19. The CDR3: CASRRQGPTEAFF. In nucleotides, the CDR3 is TGTGCCAGCAGGAGACAGGGCCCCACTGAAGCTTTCTTT.